This TCR beta chain came from a study of blood T cell repertoires in COVID-19. Study at large: COVID-19 samples from acute and convalescent phases originated in the United States, Italy and Spain. PBMCs, B-cell-depleted T cells, or T cells provided the cDNA or gDNA that made up the material.

Here immunoSEQ multiplex PCR was the method, and the copy in TCRdb shows in-frame clones only, minus some. The profile shows about 100,000 clones, 79% of them singletons. Germline loops: CDR1 SGHRS, CDR2 YFSETQ. With 4 bases clipped from V and 5 bases from J, the junction kept 8 bases outside the gene matches. The CDR3 runs to 14 residues. The sequence was obtained from a woman of 80 years or more with active or convalescent COVID-19. The sequenced sample consisted of peripheral blood. This rearrangement joins TRBV5-1 to TRBJ2-7; 8 bases are shared with TRBD2. The CDR3 sequence: CASSVSGSIDEQYF. CDR3 bases: TGCGCCAGCAGCGTAAGCGGGAGCATCGACGAGCAGTACTTC.